Following are 6 T cell receptor beta chains from one sample sequenced in a study of shared clonotypes between healthy human individuals. Naive-designated CD8 cells lacked CD45RO, were positively enriched for CCR7, and omitted terminally differentiated effector memory CD45RA+ cells. Sequenced by immunoSEQ multiplex PCR; TCRdb stores in-frame clones only, minus some. This sample yields more than 550,000 clones, of which 92% are seen a single time; about 24% belongs to the top ten. Material: naive CD8+ T cells sorted from blood. The receptors here all came from a man aged 30 to 39 in good health.

The rearrangement links TRBV7-9 to TRBJ2-7; a possible D gene is TRBD1 (5 bases). Germline loops: CDR1 SEHNR, CDR2 FQNEAQ (reference sequence). The CDR3 extends over 16 amino acids. Trimming shortened V by 5 bases and J by 1 base, and 18 bases separated the two germline ends. The CDR3 DNA sequence: TGTGCCAGCAGCCCGCAGGTGGGGCATCCTTCCTACGAGCAGTACTTC. It codes for CASSPQVGHPSYEQYF.

This rearrangement joins TRBV27 to TRBJ2-5, with 10 bases lining up with TRBD1. This CDR3 region has 18 residues. Trimming at V came to 5 bases and at J to 5 bases, leaving 17 bases not matched to a gene. From germline, CDR1 is MNHEY and CDR2 SMNVEV (reference sequence). The CDR3 loop reads CASSARQGAGREWETQYF. The CDR3 DNA reads TGTGCCAGCAGTGCCAGACAGGGGGCTGGACGGGAGTGGGAGACCCAGTACTTC.

The chain employs TRBV6-5 and TRBJ1-1; maybe TRBD1 (6 bases). Germline loops: CDR1 MNHEY, CDR2 SVGAGI. This CDR3 has 13 amino acids. The V and J ends lost 2 bases and 5 bases respectively, with 9 bases between them. DNA of the CDR3: TGTGCCAGCAGTTACATGAGGGGGACTGAAGCTTTCTTT. Its protein is CASSYMRGTEAFF.

The rearrangement links TRBV30 to TRBJ2-1, with TRBD2 as a possible D gene (6 bases). V gave up 1 base and J gave up 8 bases, with 24 bases separating them. The CDR3 contains 17 residues. The germline gives CDR1 GTSNPN, CDR2 SVGIG (reference sequence). The CDR3 region is CAWSALARGSPEDEQFF. As DNA, the CDR3 is TGTGCCTGGAGTGCACTAGCACGGGGGAGTCCAGAAGATGAGCAGTTCTTC. Full variable domain (outside the CDR3, taken from reference TRBV30 and TRBJ2-1): SQTIHQWPATLVQPVGSPLSLECTVEGTSNPNLYWYRQAAGRGLQLLFYSVGIGQISSEVPQNLSASRPQDRQFILSSKKLLLSDSGFYLCAWSALARGSPEDEQFFGPGTRLTVL.

This chain joins TRBV28 and TRBJ2-1; TRBD2 agrees at 13 bases. Germline V CDR1 and CDR2: MDHEN, SYDVKM. The CDR3 is 17 residues long. V shed 4 bases, J shed 2 bases, and the junction held 5 bases outside the gene matches. The chain's CDR3 is CASSSWGLAGTYNEQFF. DNA for the CDR3: TGTGCCAGCAGTTCCTGGGGACTAGCGGGAACCTACAATGAGCAGTTCTTC. Complete variable domain (other parts from reference TRBV28 and TRBJ2-1): DVKVTQSSRYLVKRTGEKVFLECVQDMDHENMFWYRQDPGLGLRLIYFSYDVKMKEKGDIPEGYSVSREKKERFSLILESASTNQTSMYLCASSSWGLAGTYNEQFFGPGTRLTVL.

The rearrangement links TRBV5-6 to TRBJ2-3, with 10 positions matching TRBD1. The CDR3 length is 18 residues. Germline V gene sequence: CDR1 SGHDT, CDR2 YYEEEE. V lost 0 bases and J lost 4; bases outside the gene matches: 11. The CDR3 protein is CASSLAQGGQGSADTQYF. The CDR3 DNA sequence: TGTGCCAGCAGCTTGGCCCAGGGGGGACAGGGGAGTGCAGATACGCAGTATTTT.